This TCR gamma chain comes out of a study of gammadelta T cells in human blood. Study results and caveats: Microbial exposure appeared to drive polyclonal γδ T cell expansion after birth.

The CDR3 runs 16 residues. Germline V gene lookup returns CDR1 GITISATS and CDR2 ISYDGTV (reference sequence). V was clipped by 0 bases and J by 5 bases; unmatched bases: 1. Within the sample, this clone is large (0.1 to 1%). The antigen is not known. This sequence may be a read error, since a much larger clone differs from it by one base. TCRdb re-identified clones in the RT-PCR reads via CATT. The sample records around 200 gamma-chain clones, under 6.5% being singletons. This chain joins TRGV9 and TRGJP. This clonotype originated in a human donor. Input material: Vgamma9Vdelta2 gamma-delta T cells from adult blood. CDR3 nucleotide sequence: TGTGCCTTGTGGGAGGTGAAAGAGTTGGGCAAAAAAATCAAGGTATTT. Encoded protein: CALWEVKELGKKIKVF.